The T cell receptor beta chain under discussion was sequenced for a study of OX40 agonist ivuxolimab in advanced cancers. As for the study in general: Prior anti-PD-1, anti-PD-L1 or anti-CTLA-4 therapy did not bar entry, and more than 35% had some. Study-level points and caveats: It was also the case that some nonresponders had low normalized T-cell clonal expansion.

Autoimmune disease history or systemic immunosuppression excluded patients. Sequenced by immunoSEQ multiplex PCR; TCRdb stores in-frame clones only, minus some. The repertoire holds 57,000 or so clones, with around 87% as singletons. In regard to this clone: Antigen: not known.

Germline values: CDR1 SQVTM, CDR2 ANQGSEA. The V segment lost 7 bases and the J segment 7 bases; nucleotides outside the gene matches: 11. The CDR3 is made up of 14 amino acids. The chain combines TRBV29-1 with TRBJ2-1; 9 bases line up with TRBD1. The sample in question was CD4+ or CD8+ T cells sorted from blood, obtained in a trial of the OX40 agonist ivuxolimab. The sequence was obtained from an adult with an advanced solid tumor such as melanoma, head and neck, liver or kidney cancer. In nucleotides, the CDR3 is TGCAGCGCCGCGGGGCGGACAGGGGTGAATGAGCAGTTCTTC. Protein: CSAAGRTGVNEQFF.